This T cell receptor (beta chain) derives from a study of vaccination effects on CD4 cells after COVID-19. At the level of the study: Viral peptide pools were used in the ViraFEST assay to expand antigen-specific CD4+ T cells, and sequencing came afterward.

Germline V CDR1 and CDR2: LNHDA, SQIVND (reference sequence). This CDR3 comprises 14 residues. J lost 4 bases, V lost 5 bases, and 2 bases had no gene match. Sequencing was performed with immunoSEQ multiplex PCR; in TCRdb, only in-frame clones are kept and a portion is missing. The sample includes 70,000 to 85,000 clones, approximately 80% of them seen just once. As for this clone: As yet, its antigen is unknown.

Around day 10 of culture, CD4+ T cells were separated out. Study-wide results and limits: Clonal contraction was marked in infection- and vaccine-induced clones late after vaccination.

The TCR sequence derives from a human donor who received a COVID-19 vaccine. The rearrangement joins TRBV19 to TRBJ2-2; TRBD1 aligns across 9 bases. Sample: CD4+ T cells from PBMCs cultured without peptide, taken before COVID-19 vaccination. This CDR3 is CASSWDRVTGELFF. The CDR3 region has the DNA TGTGCCAGTAGTTGGGACAGGGTCACCGGGGAGCTGTTTTTT.